This T cell receptor beta chain derives from a study of blood T cell repertoires in COVID-19. Study context: The samples span acute and convalescent COVID-19 from the United States, Italy and Spain.

The V and J ends lost 8 bases and 3 bases, in that order; junction bases with no gene match: 6. The length of the CDR3 is 15 residues. Looked up from germline, CDR1 is MNHEY and CDR2 is SMNVEV (reference sequence). In the source study's methods: Amplification from reference gene primers served as the basis for estimated nucleated cell counts. The protocol was immunoSEQ multiplex PCR, while the TCRdb copy is restricted to in-frame clones and leaves out a portion. V and J calls plus clone size are reproduced from that table; the DNA served to infer D and trimming. The repertoire consists of approximately 71,000 clones, with roughly 82% occurring once and the leading ten covering about 13%.

The V call is TRBV27, the J call TRBJ2-5, with 13 bases that match TRBD2. This TCR came from a woman of 80 years or more with acute or convalescent COVID-19. Sample: peripheral blood. The CDR3: CASGLAGAPKETQYF. The CDR3 nucleotides are TGTGCCAGCGGACTAGCGGGAGCCCCCAAAGAGACCCAGTACTTC.